The subject of this entry is one TCR beta chain. What it recognizes is unknown. The PCR had 60 Vbeta and 13 Jbeta primers. Libraries were prepared by immunoSEQ multiplex PCR; TCRdb keeps only in-frame clonotypes and omits some of them. The data contain under 200,000 clones, less than 90% of them singletons. These data originate in a study of cytomegalovirus exposure and HLA in healthy donors. Whole-study results and caveats: Later on, a genetic analysis was performed. It linked a missense variant in DCLRE1C with V- and J-gene trimming of TCR beta. About 150 TCR beta chains were listed as cytomegalovirus-associated.

The V gene's germline CDR1 is LNHDA and CDR2 SQIVND (reference sequence). V dropped 5 bases and J dropped 8; count of bases not matched to a gene: 2. The CDR3 has 12 amino acids. The clonotype comes from a man aged 30 to 39 in good health and CMV-seronegative. Sequenced sample: PBMCs. This chain uses TRBV19 with TRBJ1-2; TRBD1 agrees at 10 bases. CDR3 protein: CASSRQGAGYTF. CDR3 in DNA: TGTGCCAGTAGTCGACAGGGGGCGGGCTACACCTTC.